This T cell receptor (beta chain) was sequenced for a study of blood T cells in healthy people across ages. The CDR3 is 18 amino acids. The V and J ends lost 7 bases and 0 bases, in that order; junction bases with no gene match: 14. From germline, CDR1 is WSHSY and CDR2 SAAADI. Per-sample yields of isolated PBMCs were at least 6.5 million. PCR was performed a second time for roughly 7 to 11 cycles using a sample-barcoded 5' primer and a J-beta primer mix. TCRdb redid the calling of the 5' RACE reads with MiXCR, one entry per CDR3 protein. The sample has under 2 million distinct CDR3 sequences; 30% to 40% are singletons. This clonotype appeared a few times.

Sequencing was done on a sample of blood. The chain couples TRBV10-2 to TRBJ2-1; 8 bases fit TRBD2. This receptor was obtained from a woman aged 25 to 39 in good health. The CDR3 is CASNPLAGSLSSYNEQFF. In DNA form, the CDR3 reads TGCGCCAGCAACCCTTTAGCGGGATCGTTAAGCTCCTACAATGAGCAGTTCTTC.